A selection of T cell receptor beta chains follows, all from one sample in a study of identical twins. Using its own MiXCR run on the 5' RACE reads, TCRdb lists one record per CDR3 protein. The sample records around 140,000 distinct CDR3 sequences, around 3.4% being singletons. Sequenced input: memory T cells sorted from blood. The source is a man aged 18 to 30 in good health. Both conserved end residues are part of each CDR3. Fields, in order: J gene, V gene, D gene, clone size, CDR3 protein, CDR3 DNA. A D gene is named only where the DNA matches it firmly. Part of the rows lack a size; the others show once, few, many or a class for expanded clones.

TRBJ1-1 TRBV5-1 TRBD1 many CASSLGDRVNTEAFF TGCGCCAGCAGCCTGGGGGACAGGGTGAACACTGAAGCTTTCTTT
TRBJ2-1 TRBV19 TRBD2 . CASSIRREDNEQFF TGTGCCAGTAGTATACGGCGGGAGGACAATGAGCAGTTCTTC
TRBJ1-5 TRBV20-1 . . CSARSDPNQPQHF TGCAGTGCTAGATCGGACCCAAATCAGCCCCAGCATTTT
TRBJ2-1 TRBV6-4 . many CASSPRSGATYNEQFF TGTGCCAGCAGCCCCAGGAGCGGAGCTACTTACAATGAGCAGTTCTTC
TRBJ1-1 TRBV29-1 . many CSVVSGGGAFF TGCAGCGTTGTTTCTGGCGGTGGGGCTTTCTTT
TRBJ2-3 TRBV7-2 . . CASSLFLDTQYF TGTGCCAGCAGCTTATTCCTAGATACGCAGTATTTT
TRBJ2-3 TRBV10-3 . many CAISPDPTDTQYF TGTGCCATCAGTCCCGACCCCACAGATACGCAGTATTTT
TRBJ2-1 TRBV5-1 . many CASTHRDNEQFF TGCGCCAGCACTCACAGAGACAATGAGCAGTTCTTC
TRBJ2-7 TRBV28 . many CASGLLYEQYF TGTGCCAGCGGGCTTTTGTACGAGCAGTACTTC
TRBJ1-3 TRBV19 . many CACARSGNTIYF TGTGCCTGCGCCCGCTCTGGAAACACCATATATTTT
TRBJ1-3 TRBV12-3/TRBV12-4 . many CASSFGSHSGNTIYF TGTGCCAGCAGTTTCGGCAGTCACTCTGGAAACACCATATATTTT
TRBJ2-1 TRBV12-3/TRBV12-4 . . CASRLWSNEQFF TGTGCCAGCAGACTCTGGTCCAATGAGCAGTTCTTC
TRBJ2-1 TRBV6-1 . many CATFNFYEQFF TGTGCCACCTTTAATTTTTATGAGCAGTTCTTC
TRBJ2-3 TRBV4-3 . many CASSQDISDTDTQYF TGCGCCAGCAGCCAAGATATTAGCGACACAGATACGCAGTATTTT
TRBJ1-5 TRBV27 . many CASRTLGQGSGQPQHF TGTGCCAGCCGAACCCTGGGGCAGGGGTCCGGTCAGCCCCAGCATTTT
TRBJ2-2 TRBV20-1 . many CSASDGAGELFF TGCAGTGCTAGTGATGGGGCCGGGGAGCTGTTTTTT
TRBJ2-7 TRBV29-1 . . CSVVAAGNPYEQYF TGCAGTGTTGTTGCTGCCGGGAACCCCTACGAGCAGTACTTC